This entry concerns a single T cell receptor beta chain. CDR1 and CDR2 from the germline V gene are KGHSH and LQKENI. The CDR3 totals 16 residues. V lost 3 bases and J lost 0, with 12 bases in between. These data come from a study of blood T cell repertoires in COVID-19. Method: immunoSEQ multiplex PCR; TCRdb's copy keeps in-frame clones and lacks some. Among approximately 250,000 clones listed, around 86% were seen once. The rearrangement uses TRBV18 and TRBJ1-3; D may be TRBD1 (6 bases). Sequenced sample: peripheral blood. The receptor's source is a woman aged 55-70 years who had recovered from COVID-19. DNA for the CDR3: TGTGCCAGCTCACCCACCTCGACAGGCTCTGGAAACACCATATATTTT. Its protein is CASSPTSTGSGNTIYF.